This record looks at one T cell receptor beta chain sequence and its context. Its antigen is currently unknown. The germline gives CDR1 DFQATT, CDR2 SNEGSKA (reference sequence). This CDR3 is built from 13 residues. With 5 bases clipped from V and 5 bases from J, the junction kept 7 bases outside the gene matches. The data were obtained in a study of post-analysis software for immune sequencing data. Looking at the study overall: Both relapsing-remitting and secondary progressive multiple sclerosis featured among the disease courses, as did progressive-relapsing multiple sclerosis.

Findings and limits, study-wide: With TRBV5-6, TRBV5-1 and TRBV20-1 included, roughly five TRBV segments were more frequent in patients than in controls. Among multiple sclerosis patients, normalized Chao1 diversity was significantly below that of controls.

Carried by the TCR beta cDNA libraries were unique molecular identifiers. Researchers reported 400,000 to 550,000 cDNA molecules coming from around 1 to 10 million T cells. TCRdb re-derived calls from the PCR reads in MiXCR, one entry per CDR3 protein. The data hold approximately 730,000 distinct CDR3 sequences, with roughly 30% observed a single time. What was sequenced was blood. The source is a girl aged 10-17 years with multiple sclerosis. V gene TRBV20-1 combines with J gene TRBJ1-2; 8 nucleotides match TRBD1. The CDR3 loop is CSAVGTGGYGYTF. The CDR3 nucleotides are TGCAGTGCTGTAGGAACAGGGGGATATGGCTACACCTTC.